The 14 T cell receptor beta chains listed next were all sequenced from one sample in a study of blood T cell repertoires in COVID-19. This table comes from immunoSEQ multiplex PCR, and its TCRdb copy is limited to in-frame clones, with some not included. The data show roughly 290,000 clones, with around nine tenths seen just once and approximately 1.5% held by the top ten. The specimen sequenced was PBMCs or T cells enriched from blood (not recorded which). These receptors originate from a woman aged 40 to 50 who had recovered from COVID-19.

V usage is TRBV5-1 and J usage is TRBJ2-1; 8 bases match TRBD2. CDR1 is SGHRS and CDR2 is YFSETQ in the germline V gene. Unmatched junction bases numbered 5, after V lost 6 bases and J lost 6 bases. This CDR3 comprises 13 residues. CDR3 sequence (DNA): TGCGCCAGCAAGGCGGGGGGTCGCAATGAGCAGTTCTTC. Translating it yields CASKAGGRNEQFF.

In DNA form, the CDR3 reads TGTGCCAGCAGCTACCTAGACAGTCTTCACGACAAACTGTTTTTT. This codes for CASSYLDSLHDKLFF. The chain employs TRBV27 and TRBJ1-4; TRBD1 is a possible D gene (5 bases). V was pared by 6 bases and J by 11 bases, with 22 bases between. The CDR3 sequence is 15 residues long. From germline, CDR1 is MNHEY and CDR2 SMNVEV (reference sequence).

This chain connects TRBV5-4 to TRBJ2-6; D remains unclear. The CDR3 totals 14 residues. CDR1 is SGHNT and CDR2 is YYREEE in the germline V gene (reference sequence). V lost 10 bases to trimming and J lost 4 bases, with 15 bases between them. Written as DNA, the CDR3 is TGTGCCTCCGGTCTTGACTCGGGGGCCAACGTCCTGACTTTC. Protein: CASGLDSGANVLTF.

This clone was picked up a small number of times. The J gene is TRBJ1-1, the V gene TRBV29-1; 10 bases match TRBD1. Trimming cost V 7 bases and J 11 bases; bases outside gene matches: 10. Germline CDR1 reads SQVTM; CDR2 reads ANQGSEA. There are 12 residues in the CDR3. The DNA of the CDR3 is TGCAGCGCTGGGACAGGGGACTCTGCCGCTTTCTTT. Translation: CSAGTGDSAAFF.

This clone was seen only a few times. V usage is TRBV25-1 and J usage is TRBJ1-4; TRBD1 aligns across 8 bases. This CDR3 comprises 15 residues. With V trimmed by 4 bases and J by 8 bases, 9 bases remained unmatched. CDR1 is MGHDK and CDR2 is SYGVNS in the germline V gene. The CDR3 region has the DNA TGTGCCAGCAGTGTCACCGGACAGGGTTACGAAAAACTGTTTTTT. The encoded protein is CASSVTGQGYEKLFF.

The rearrangement joins TRBV2 to TRBJ1-4, with D perhaps TRBD1 (5 bases). The germline V and J ends were trimmed by 9 bases and 3 bases, with 11 bases remaining between them. This CDR3 is 13 amino acids long. The V gene's germline CDR1 is SNHLY and CDR2 FYNNEI. The CDR3 nucleotides are TGTGCCAGTACGACAGATCCTAATGAAAAACTGTTTTTT. Translated, it gives CASTTDPNEKLFF.

A single count supports this clone. The CDR3 spells CASSEPGYRADTQYF. In nucleotides, the CDR3 is TGTGCCAGCAGTGAACCGGGGTATAGGGCAGATACGCAGTATTTT. The chain couples TRBV25-1 to TRBJ2-3; D is perhaps TRBD2 (5 bases). The length of the CDR3 is 15 residues. Germline V CDR1 and CDR2: MGHDK, SYGVNS. V was trimmed by 2 bases and J by 4 bases, leaving 13 bases between them.

This chain uses TRBV4-2 with TRBJ1-4; possibly TRBD1 for D (5 bases). Deletions cut 1 base from V and 7 bases from J, with 19 bases between. The germline V gene encodes CDR1 LGHNA and CDR2 YNFKEQ. CDR3 length equals 17 residues. This CDR3 is CASSQAGSPIGAEKLFF. CDR3 coding DNA: TGTGCCAGCAGCCAAGCTGGGTCGCCCATTGGGGCTGAAAAACTGTTTTTT.

The J gene is TRBJ1-2, the V gene TRBV27; D gene uncertain. Trimming stripped 3 bases from V and 4 bases from J, with 9 bases between. There are 13 residues in the CDR3. CDR1 is MNHEY, CDR2 SMNVEV, per germline (reference sequence). This CDR3 reads CASSLSSLYGYTF. The CDR3 bases are TGTGCCAGCAGTTTGAGTTCACTCTATGGCTACACCTTC.

The rearrangement uses TRBV6-1 and TRBJ2-7; tentative D call: TRBD1 (5 bases). The germline gives CDR1 MNHNS, CDR2 SASEGT. The CDR3 is 14 amino acids. V was trimmed by 2 bases and J by 4 bases, leaving 12 bases between them. This chain's CDR3 is CASSEHFGAYEQYF. The CDR3 DNA reads TGTGCCAGCAGTGAACATTTTGGGGCGTACGAGCAGTACTTC.

The chain employs TRBV10-3 and TRBJ1-6, with TRBD1 matching over 9 bases. CDR1 ENHRY and CDR2 SYGVKD come from the germline V gene. This CDR3 has 16 residues. V was clipped by 0 bases and J by 7 bases; unmatched bases: 4. The CDR3 DNA is TGTGCCATCAGTGAGTCGAGGGACAGGGTAAATTCACCCCTCCACTTT. This sequence encodes CAISESRDRVNSPLHF.

The chain is built from TRBV25-1 and TRBJ2-7; 7 positions match TRBD1. The V and J ends lost 8 bases and 5 bases, in that order; junction bases with no gene match: 9. Germline V gene sequence: CDR1 MGHDK, CDR2 SYGVNS. The CDR3 runs to 13 residues. The CDR3 region is CASRTGQINEQYF. CDR3 sequence (DNA): TGTGCCAGCCGTACGGGACAGATTAACGAGCAGTACTTC.

The rearrangement links TRBV29-1 to TRBJ1-2, with TRBD1 matching 9 bases. CDR1 and CDR2 (germline): SQVTM, ANQGSEA. With V trimmed by 6 bases and J by 8 bases, 10 bases remained unmatched. The CDR3 length is 13 residues. Written as DNA, the CDR3 is TGCAGCGTGAGCCTGGACAGGGGAGGCGGCTACACCTTC. Amino acid sequence: CSVSLDRGGGYTF.

The chain carries TRBV5-1 and TRBJ2-7; D is perhaps TRBD1 (6 bases). Germline CDR1 reads SGHRS; CDR2 reads YFSETQ. Trimming pared 1 base from V and 6 bases from J, leaving 14 bases between. The CDR3 consists of 14 residues. CDR3 residues: CASSLTGSAFEQYF. The CDR3 bases are TGCGCCAGCAGCTTGACAGGGTCCGCCTTCGAGCAGTACTTC.